The 7 T cell receptor beta chains presented below share a single source sample, sequenced in a study of cytomegalovirus exposure and HLA in healthy donors (dated by TCRdb to the late 2010s). The library was obtained by the immunoSEQ multiplex PCR assay. For the multiplex PCR, a mixture combining 60 forward primers for TCR Vbeta segments and 13 reverse primers for TCR Jbeta segments was used. In its TCRdb copy, this immuneACCESS table keeps in-frame sequences only and misses some clones. Where compared with another copy, unresolved V genes explain less than half of these, and the others have no known cause. The sample table lists some 180,000 clones, 80% of them with a count of one. Less than 1.5% of the sample lies in the top ten. Sequenced material: PBMCs. These receptors all come from a girl aged 5-17 years in good health and CMV-seropositive.

This clone was counted between two and nine times. The chain joins TRBV7-2 to TRBJ1-2; no reliable D call. Germline CDR1 and CDR2: SGHTA and FQGNSA. The CDR3 sequence is 15 residues long. The V and J ends lost 2 bases and 3 bases respectively, with 13 bases between them. The CDR3 is CASSLFRGMDYGYTF. The CDR3 DNA reads as TGTGCCAGCAGCTTATTCCGGGGTATGGACTATGGCTACACCTTC.

The rearrangement joins TRBV5-4 to TRBJ1-1; the D is unclear. Deletions cut 0 bases from V and 2 bases from J, with 11 bases between. CDR3 length: 15 amino acids. CDR1 and CDR2 from the germline V gene are SGHNT and YYREEE (reference sequence). CDR3 sequence (DNA): TGTGCCAGCAGCTTGGTATGGGAGAGTAACACTGAAGCTTTCTTT. Encoded protein: CASSLVWESNTEAFF.

This chain connects TRBV19 to TRBJ2-4; a weak D match, TRBD2 (5 bases). The CDR3 runs to 16 residues. The V gene's germline CDR1 is LNHDA and CDR2 SQIVND (reference sequence). V lost 5 bases and J lost 6, with 20 bases in between. CDR3 nucleotides: TGTGCCAGTAGTTCCCCGCGAGTGCCCGAGGGAAACATTCAGTACTTC. Its translation is CASSSPRVPEGNIQYF.

V usage is TRBV11-2 and J usage is TRBJ1-3; weak D call: TRBD1 (6 bases). The germline V and J ends were trimmed by 4 bases and 2 bases, with 12 bases remaining between them. CDR1 SGHAT and CDR2 FQNNGV come from the germline V gene. The CDR3 length is 15 residues. CDR3 protein: CASSSNKGAGNTIYF. The DNA for the CDR3 is TGTGCCAGCAGCTCAAATAAGGGGGCTGGAAACACCATATATTTT.

The gene calls are TRBV29-1 and TRBJ1-5; no clear D. The CDR3 extends over 13 amino acids. The germline V gene encodes CDR1 SQVTM and CDR2 ANQGSEA. V lost 4 bases to trimming and J lost 2 bases, with 9 bases between them. CDR3: CSVAENGNQPQHF. The CDR3, as DNA: TGCAGCGTTGCCGAGAATGGCAATCAGCCCCAGCATTTT.

The chain couples TRBV9 to TRBJ1-1; D perhaps matches TRBD1 (5 bases). The CDR3 is 16 amino acids. Between the trimmed V and J ends, which lost 6 bases and 2 bases, there was a span of 20 bases. Germline V gene sequence: CDR1 SGDLS, CDR2 YYNGEE. The chain's CDR3 is CASTPRWGGRNTEAFF. The CDR3 DNA is TGTGCCAGCACCCCCCGGTGGGGGGGAAGAAACACTGAAGCTTTCTTT.

This chain connects TRBV7-2 to TRBJ2-1; 14 nucleotides align to TRBD2. Germline lookup yields CDR1 SGHTA and CDR2 FQGNSA. V shed 5 bases and J 7 bases; nucleotides not matched to a gene: 4. The CDR3 loop spans 15 amino acids. The CDR3: CASSPGTSGSNEQFF. In nucleotides, the CDR3 is TGTGCCAGCAGCCCCGGGACTAGCGGGAGTAATGAGCAGTTCTTC.